The rows below give T cell receptor beta chains drawn from one sample of a study of PD-L1 blockade in urothelial cancer. Produced via immunoSEQ multiplex PCR; TCRdb's table is partial and in-frame only. This table holds 42,000 or so clones, approximately 82% found once. The specimen was PBMCs, collected around atezolizumab (anti-PD-L1) treatment. The receptor set was obtained from a man in his sixties with urothelial cancer. The CDR3 runs from the conserved cysteine through the conserved F or W. A D gene is named only where the DNA matches it firmly. The size entry is marked missing in some rows and otherwise reads once, few, many or a size class.

clone_size: .; v_call: TRBV19; j_call: TRBJ2-1; d_call: .; cdr3_nt: TGTGCCAGTAGTACCACCCCGCGGGAGCAGTTCTTC; cdr3_aa: CASSTTPREQFF
clone_size: .; v_call: TRBV7-9; j_call: TRBJ2-7; d_call: .; cdr3_nt: TGTGCCAGCAGCGCCAGGCGGGGAGAGCAGTACTTC; cdr3_aa: CASSARRGEQYF
clone_size: .; v_call: TRBV5-8; j_call: TRBJ1-1; d_call: TRBD1; cdr3_nt: TGTGCCAGCAGCTCCGGACAGGGGCGGACTGAAGCTTTCTTT; cdr3_aa: CASSSGQGRTEAFF
clone_size: .; v_call: TRBV6-1; j_call: TRBJ2-2; d_call: .; cdr3_nt: TGTGCCTATGTTAAGAACACCGGGGAGCTGTTTTTT; cdr3_aa: CAYVKNTGELFF
clone_size: .; v_call: TRBV18; j_call: TRBJ2-7; d_call: .; cdr3_nt: TGTGCCAGCTCACCAGGGGGCCCGCCGTACGAGCAGTACTTC; cdr3_aa: CASSPGGPPYEQYF
clone_size: .; v_call: TRBV6-1; j_call: TRBJ1-2; d_call: .; cdr3_nt: TGTGCCAGCAGGCTGGGGGCACAGGGTGACTATGGCTACACCTTC; cdr3_aa: CASRLGAQGDYGYTF
clone_size: .; v_call: TRBV5-6; j_call: TRBJ1-5; d_call: .; cdr3_nt: TGTGCCAGCAGCGGGTCGGGGGGCACCTTCAATCAGCCCCAGCATTTT; cdr3_aa: CASSGSGGTFNQPQHF
clone_size: once; v_call: TRBV15; j_call: TRBJ2-3; d_call: TRBD2; cdr3_nt: TGTGCCACCAGCACTCGACGCGGGAGTGGAGATACGCAGTATTTT; cdr3_aa: CATSTRRGSGDTQYF
clone_size: .; v_call: TRBV25-1; j_call: TRBJ2-1; d_call: .; cdr3_nt: TGTGCCAGCAGTCCCAATGGTAATAGAGGATACAATGAGCAGTTCTTC; cdr3_aa: CASSPNGNRGYNEQFF
clone_size: .; v_call: TRBV7-2; j_call: TRBJ1-3; d_call: .; cdr3_nt: TGTGCCAGCCACGCGGGGTTCTCTGGAAACACCATATATTTT; cdr3_aa: CASHAGFSGNTIYF
clone_size: .; v_call: TRBV4-3; j_call: TRBJ2-2; d_call: .; cdr3_nt: TGCGCCAGCAGCCAAGGGCCGTACACCGGGGAGCTGTTTTTT; cdr3_aa: CASSQGPYTGELFF
clone_size: .; v_call: TRBV5-6; j_call: TRBJ2-5; d_call: .; cdr3_nt: TGTGCCAGCAGCTTAGCGGGTCCCGATTCGGCCCAGTACTTC; cdr3_aa: CASSLAGPDSAQYF
clone_size: few; v_call: TRBV28; j_call: TRBJ2-1; d_call: .; cdr3_nt: TGTGCCAGCAGTATAGCGGCAACCTACAATGAGCAGTTCTTC; cdr3_aa: CASSIAATYNEQFF
clone_size: .; v_call: TRBV7-2; j_call: TRBJ2-5; d_call: .; cdr3_nt: TGTGCCAGCAGCTTAGCAGGGAGTGAGACCCAGTACTTC; cdr3_aa: CASSLAGSETQYF
clone_size: .; v_call: TRBV27; j_call: TRBJ2-7; d_call: .; cdr3_nt: TGTGCCAGCAGTTTACAGGGTGATTGGTACGAGCAGTACTTC; cdr3_aa: CASSLQGDWYEQYF
clone_size: .; v_call: TRBV5-1; j_call: TRBJ2-1; d_call: TRBD2; cdr3_nt: TGCGCCAGCAGCCTCCGGACTAGCGGGAGGGCCCTCAATGAGCAGTTCTTC; cdr3_aa: CASSLRTSGRALNEQFF
clone_size: few; v_call: TRBV21-1; j_call: TRBJ2-1; d_call: .; cdr3_nt: TGTGCCAGCAGCAAAGTCCTAGGGGTCTCCTACAATGAGCAGTTCTTC; cdr3_aa: CASSKVLGVSYNEQFF
clone_size: .; v_call: TRBV15; j_call: TRBJ1-5; d_call: TRBD1; cdr3_nt: TGTGCCACCAGCAGAGATCCGGGACAGGGCAATCAGCCCCAGCATTTT; cdr3_aa: CATSRDPGQGNQPQHF
clone_size: .; v_call: TRBV2; j_call: TRBJ2-7; d_call: .; cdr3_nt: TGTGCCAGCAGTGAAAGGGGTAGGGCCTACGAGCAGTACTTC; cdr3_aa: CASSERGRAYEQYF
clone_size: .; v_call: TRBV6-1; j_call: TRBJ1-3; d_call: .; cdr3_nt: TGTGCCAGCTACCGGGACTCAGCCTCTGGAAACACCATATATTTT; cdr3_aa: CASYRDSASGNTIYF
clone_size: .; v_call: TRBV19; j_call: TRBJ2-7; d_call: .; cdr3_nt: TGTGCCAGTAGTCAGGGGATCCTCTACGAGCAGTACTTC; cdr3_aa: CASSQGILYEQYF
clone_size: .; v_call: TRBV5-4; j_call: TRBJ2-1; d_call: .; cdr3_nt: TGTGCCAGCAGCTTGGAAGGGAGCCCGTCCTACAATGAGCAGTTCTTC; cdr3_aa: CASSLEGSPSYNEQFF
clone_size: .; v_call: TRBV6-5; j_call: TRBJ2-2; d_call: .; cdr3_nt: TGTGCCAGCAGTTACACCCCAGATACCGGGGAGCTGTTTTTT; cdr3_aa: CASSYTPDTGELFF
clone_size: once; v_call: TRBV6-1; j_call: TRBJ1-2; d_call: TRBD1; cdr3_nt: TGTGCCAGCAGTGAAGCACCGGGACAGGGTATAGTTGGTGGCTACACCTTC; cdr3_aa: CASSEAPGQGIVGGYTF
clone_size: .; v_call: TRBV5-1; j_call: TRBJ2-5; d_call: .; cdr3_nt: TGCGCCAGCACCTCCTCGACTAGAAGGGCAGAGACCCAGTACTTC; cdr3_aa: CASTSSTRRAETQYF
clone_size: few; v_call: TRBV27; j_call: TRBJ2-7; d_call: TRBD2; cdr3_nt: TGTGCCAGCAGCCGAAGGACTAGCGGGGGCTCTTCCCCCTACGAGCAGTACTTC; cdr3_aa: CASSRRTSGGSSPYEQYF
clone_size: .; v_call: TRBV18; j_call: TRBJ2-3; d_call: .; cdr3_nt: TGTGCCAGCTCACCACCCCCGGTCACAGATACGCAGTATTTT; cdr3_aa: CASSPPPVTDTQYF
clone_size: .; v_call: TRBV4-1; j_call: TRBJ2-7; d_call: TRBD2; cdr3_nt: TGCGCCAGCAGCCAAGAGCTTCTAGCGGGCGACGAGCAGTACTTC; cdr3_aa: CASSQELLAGDEQYF
clone_size: few; v_call: TRBV30; j_call: TRBJ1-1; d_call: .; cdr3_nt: TGTGCCTGGCAGCGGGGGGGTGAAGCTTTCTTT; cdr3_aa: CAWQRGGEAFF